Each of the 32 T cell receptor beta chains below was sequenced from the same sample in a study of CD8+CD57+ T cells in acquired aplastic anemia. It was genomic DNA that served as the template for profiling TCR beta VDJ and CDR3. TCRdb re-derived calls from the reads in MiXCR, one entry per CDR3 protein. The sample has over 200,000 distinct CDR3 sequences, roughly 55% seen once. Sequenced material: sorted CD4+, CD8+, or CD8+CD57+ T cells (not recorded which) from PBMCs. These receptors were taken from a human donor in good health.

There are a few counts of this clonotype. V usage is TRBV27 and J usage is TRBJ2-5; D possibly corresponds to TRBD1 (6 bases). The ends were cut back, 5 bases at V and 5 bases at J, with 18 bases in the middle. This CDR3 comprises 15 residues. From germline, CDR1 is MNHEY and CDR2 SMNVEV (reference sequence). The CDR3 region is CASSTFPGTRETQYF. The CDR3 nucleotides are TGTGCCAGCAGTACATTCCCCGGGACAAGGGAGACCCAGTACTTC.

A word on this clonotype: A much larger clonotype is one base distant, so this may be a read error. The rearrangement joins TRBV6-6 to TRBJ2-1, with 11 bases lining up with TRBD2. The CDR3 covers 14 residues. Per germline, CDR1 MNHNY and CDR2 SVGAGI (reference sequence). The CDR3 loop reads CASSYSGGANEQSF. CDR3 DNA: TGTGCCAGCAGTTATAGCGGGGGGGCGAATGAGCAGTCCTTC.

Ten or more counts support this clonotype. This chain connects TRBV20-1 to TRBJ2-7, with D tentatively TRBD1 (5 bases). V dropped 2 bases and J dropped 2 bases, with 7 bases sitting between them. Germline CDR1 reads DFQATT; CDR2 reads SNEGSKA (reference sequence). This CDR3 region has 12 residues. As DNA, the CDR3 is TGCAGTGCTAGATGGGGCCCCTACGAGCAGTACTTC. Residues: CSARWGPYEQYF.

The chain links TRBV7-9 to TRBJ2-5; D is unclear. Per the germline V gene, CDR1 is SEHNR and CDR2 is FQNEAQ (reference sequence). The CDR3 loop spans 13 amino acids. Trimming left V 1 base short and J 5 bases short, with 8 bases between. The CDR3 nucleotides are TGTGCCAGCAGCTTAGGCCCGGAGGAGACCCAGTACTTC. The encoded protein is CASSLGPEETQYF.

The chain couples TRBV6-5 to TRBJ2-7; TRBD2 might be the D (6 bases). The germline gives CDR1 MNHEY, CDR2 SVGAGI. The CDR3 loop spans 15 amino acids. V lost 5 bases and J 4 bases, leaving 18 bases between the germline ends. DNA for the CDR3: TGTGCCAGCAGTCCTGCGTTTAGCGGAATGTACGAGCAGTACTTC. Residues: CASSPAFSGMYEQYF.

This rearrangement joins TRBV9 to TRBJ1-1, with D tentatively TRBD1 (5 bases). CDR1 and CDR2 (germline): SGDLS, YYNGEE. The V and J ends lost 0 bases and 5 bases respectively, with 11 bases between them. CDR3 size: 14 residues. Here the CDR3 reads CASSVAGTLTEAFF. DNA for the CDR3: TGTGCCAGCAGCGTAGCAGGGACCTTGACTGAAGCTTTCTTT.

The chain carries TRBV25-1 and TRBJ2-1, with D possibly matching TRBD1 (6 bases). CDR1 and CDR2 (germline): MGHDK, SYGVNS. V was cut by 4 bases and J by 4 bases, with 8 bases left in between. The CDR3 has 13 amino acids. The CDR3 DNA sequence: TGTGCCAGCAGTGGGACAGTATACAATGAGCAGTTCTTC. Translating it yields CASSGTVYNEQFF.

V gene TRBV2 combines with J gene TRBJ1-2; D remains ambiguous. Germline V gene data show CDR1 as SNHLY and CDR2 as FYNNEI. The CDR3 has 13 residues. The V gene lost 7 bases and the J gene lost 6 bases, with 15 bases spanning the gap. The CDR3 loop reads CASNDGVVDGYTF. Written as DNA, the CDR3 is TGTGCCAGCAACGACGGGGTGGTCGATGGCTACACCTTC.

Turning to this clonotype: The DNA is left out, because the CDR3 cannot be placed on it with certainty; the CDR3 is given as TCRdb lists it. J is TRBJ2-6 and V is TRBV9. The germline CDR1 and CDR2 sequences are SGDLS and YYNGEE. The CDR3 length is 16 residues, termini included. The CDR3 sequence is CASSVGRGSGANVLAF.

In this sample, this clonotype turned up many times. The chain links TRBV4-2 to TRBJ1-2, with D possibly being TRBD1 (6 bases). CDR3 size: 14 residues. The germline V gene encodes CDR1 LGHNA and CDR2 YNFKEQ. V dropped 5 bases and J dropped 3 bases, with 13 bases sitting between them. CDR3 in DNA: TGTGCCAGCAGCGACGGGGGGCATGACTATGGCTACACCTTC. Its protein is CASSDGGHDYGYTF.

This clonotype has a handful of counts. A much larger clone differs by one base, so this may be a read error. The V gene is TRBV11-2, the J gene TRBJ2-1, with D perhaps matching TRBD1 (6 bases). The CDR3 spans 15 residues. Germline V gene sequence: CDR1 SGHAT, CDR2 FQNNGV. CDR3 in amino acids: CASSLEGTPYNEQLF. The CDR3 DNA sequence: TGTGCCAGCAGCTTAGAGGGGACACCCTACAATGAGCAGCTCTTC.

Concerning this clonotype: One end of the junction varies from germline; a read error may be responsible. The V and J genes are TRBV7-9 and TRBJ2-2; 7 bases line up with TRBD1. There are 16 residues in the CDR3. Germline CDR1 and CDR2: SEHNR and FQNEAQ (reference sequence). CDR3 in amino acids: CASSPPTGSNTGELSF. The DNA for the CDR3 is TGTGCCAGCAGCCCTCCGACAGGGTCGAACACCGGGGAGTTGTCTTTT.

The V and J genes are TRBV2 and TRBJ2-3; 10 nucleotides align to TRBD2. The CDR3 totals 17 residues. CDR1 is SNHLY and CDR2 is FYNNEI in the germline V gene. Trimming took 7 bases from V and 0 from J; bases not matched to a gene: 10. CDR3 nucleotide sequence: TGTGCCAGCACATTTAGCGGGAGGTCCTATAGCACAGATACGCAGTATTTT. This gives the protein CASTFSGRSYSTDTQYF.

Only a few counts were recorded for this clonotype. The chain recombines TRBV7-2 with TRBJ2-7; possibly TRBD1 or TRBD2 for D (5 bases each). There are 14 residues in the CDR3. Germline V gene lookup returns CDR1 SGHTA and CDR2 FQGNSA. Trimming took 1 base from V and 3 from J, leaving 10 bases between them. DNA for the CDR3: TGTGCCAGCAGCTTAGGGTTGAGGGGCTACGAGCAGTACTTC. Protein sequence: CASSLGLRGYEQYF.

In its sample, this clonotype was seen once. J is TRBJ2-6 and V is TRBV20-1; D gene unclear. The CDR3 extends over 15 amino acids. Germline V gives CDR1 DFQATT, CDR2 SNEGSKA (reference sequence). V was clipped by 3 bases and J by 2 bases, with 11 bases between them. For the CDR3, the DNA is TGCAGTGCTAGGCTGGACGGAACTGGGGCCAACGTCCTGACTTTC. This gives the protein CSARLDGTGANVLTF.

This clonotype was seen at least ten times. V is TRBV6-5 and J is TRBJ1-1; weak D call: TRBD1 (6 bases). This CDR3 is built from 14 residues. The germline V and J ends were trimmed by 0 bases and 6 bases, with 11 bases remaining between them. Per germline, CDR1 MNHEY and CDR2 SVGAGI. The CDR3 DNA follows: TGTGCCAGCAGTTACTCTCCTACAGGGTCTGAAGCTTTCTTT. Translating gives CASSYSPTGSEAFF.

The chain is built from TRBV19 and TRBJ2-7; 10 positions agree with TRBD1. Germline V gene lookup returns CDR1 LNHDA and CDR2 SQIVND (reference sequence). This CDR3 contains 14 residues. The junction had 5 bases not matched to a gene; V was cut back by 4 bases and J by 5 bases. The CDR3 DNA is TGTGCCAGTAGTAAGGGACAGGGGAGCCACGAGCAGTACTTC. It is translated as CASSKGQGSHEQYF.

J is TRBJ2-1 and V is TRBV7-7; TRBD2 matches at 9 bases. The germline V gene has CDR1 SSHAT and CDR2 FNYEAQ (reference sequence). There are 16 residues in the CDR3. The DNA for the CDR3 is TGTGCTAGTAGCCCACGCGGGAGGGTAGATTACAATGAGCAGTTCTTC. This gives the protein CASSPRGRVDYNEQFF.

The V gene is TRBV7-9, the J gene TRBJ2-1, with 11 bases lining up with TRBD2. Trimming cost V 2 bases and J 0 bases; bases outside gene matches: 6. Germline loops: CDR1 SEHNR, CDR2 FQNEAQ (reference sequence). The CDR3 consists of 18 residues. The CDR3 coding sequence is TGTGCCAGCAGCTTAATAGCGGGGGGGCCATACTCCTACAATGAGCAGTTCTTC. It codes for CASSLIAGGPYSYNEQFF.

The rearrangement links TRBV20-1 to TRBJ2-1; 12 nucleotides match TRBD2. V shed 2 bases, J shed 6 bases, and the junction held 11 bases outside the gene matches. Germline V gene sequence: CDR1 DFQATT, CDR2 SNEGSKA (reference sequence). The CDR3 has 17 residues. The CDR3 sequence: CSARLVGLAGRFNEQFF. As DNA, the CDR3 is TGCAGTGCTAGACTTGTCGGACTAGCGGGAAGATTCAATGAGCAGTTCTTC.

CDR3: CATSDWDRGYTGELFF. As DNA, the CDR3 is TGTGCCACCAGTGATTGGGACAGGGGCTACACCGGGGAGCTGTTTTTT. V gene TRBV24-1 combines with J gene TRBJ2-2, with 10 bases matching TRBD1. From germline, CDR1 is KGHDR and CDR2 SFDVKD. Trimming took 2 bases from V and 3 from J; bases not matched to a gene: 2. CDR3 length equals 16 residues.

This chain's CDR3 is CATSRDGPFPAFF. As DNA, the CDR3 is TGTGCCACCAGCAGAGATGGCCCCTTCCCAGCTTTCTTT. The chain combines TRBV15 with TRBJ1-1, with unresolved D. Germline V gives CDR1 LNHNV, CDR2 YYDKDF (reference sequence). The CDR3 has 13 residues. The V gene lost 0 bases and the J gene lost 10 bases, with 12 bases spanning the gap.

This chain joins TRBV7-9 and TRBJ1-1; no clear D. V dropped 5 bases and J dropped 10 bases, with 5 bases sitting between them. CDR3 length: 9 residues. CDR1 and CDR2 from the germline V gene are SEHNR and FQNEAQ (reference sequence). CDR3 DNA sequence: TGTGCCAGCAGCGAGACAGCTTTCTTT. This translates into CASSETAFF.

At least ten counts were recorded for this clonotype. The V call is TRBV4-2, the J call TRBJ1-5; perhaps TRBD1 as D (6 bases). The CDR3 is 17 residues long. Germline V gene sequence: CDR1 LGHNA, CDR2 YNFKEQ. Trimming took off 2 bases at V and 5 bases at J, with 19 bases between the two ends. The CDR3 here is CASSQLLAGEGDQPQHF. As DNA, the CDR3 is TGTGCCAGCAGCCAACTGCTCGCAGGGGAAGGCGATCAGCCCCAGCATTTT.

The sample holds a few counts of this clonotype. The J gene is TRBJ1-2, the V gene TRBV2; D may be TRBD1 (5 bases). This CDR3 contains 14 residues. Per germline, CDR1 SNHLY and CDR2 FYNNEI. The V end was cut by 6 bases, the J end by 8 bases, with 19 bases between. In DNA form, the CDR3 reads TGTGCCAGCAGGGGAAGGGGACCGCAGGGAGGCTACACCTTC. It is translated as CASRGRGPQGGYTF.

The rearrangement joins TRBV7-3 to TRBJ2-5; weak D call: TRBD2 (6 bases). The assigned J gene may be wrong: the sequence end matches TRBJ2-1 better. Germline CDR1 SGHTA, CDR2 FQGTGA. The CDR3 extends over 16 amino acids. CDR3 region: CASSSILAVLYNEQFF. CDR3 sequence (DNA): TGTGCCAGCAGCTCAATTTTAGCGGTCCTCTACAATGAGCAGTTCTTC.

V gene TRBV20-1 combines with J gene TRBJ1-1, with a weak D call TRBD1 (5 bases). Germline V gene sequence: CDR1 DFQATT, CDR2 SNEGSKA (reference sequence). V was pared by 2 bases and J by 8 bases, with 12 bases between. This CDR3 region has 12 residues. The DNA of the CDR3 is TGCAGTGCTAGACCGGGACTAGCGGAAGCTTTCTTT. Its protein product is CSARPGLAEAFF.

This clonotype was seen a single time. The chain links TRBV2 to TRBJ2-2; weak D call: TRBD2 (6 bases). CDR1 is SNHLY and CDR2 is FYNNEI in the germline V gene. This CDR3 comprises 17 residues. Trimming pared 7 bases from V and 1 base from J, leaving 19 bases between. The DNA for the CDR3 is TGTGCCAGCATCTTACTTGGATGGCGGGAGAACACCGGGGAGCTGTTTTTT. Residues: CASILLGWRENTGELFF.

The chain links TRBV9 to TRBJ2-1; D unresolved. The germline V gene has CDR1 SGDLS and CDR2 YYNGEE. Between the trimmed V and J ends, which lost 3 bases and 5 bases, there was a span of 6 bases. The CDR3 covers 12 residues. For the CDR3, the DNA is TGTGCCAGCAGCGAGGAGAACAATGAGCAGTTCTTC. Translated: CASSEENNEQFF. Using reference TRBV9 and TRBJ2-1 for the parts outside the CDR3, the full variable domain is DSGVTQTPKHLITATGQRVTLRCSPRSGDLSVYWYQQSLDQGLQFLIQYYNGEERAKGNILERFSAQQFPDLHSELNLSSLELGDSALYFCASSEENNEQFFGPGTRLTVL.

V and J are TRBV10-3 and TRBJ2-5; a possible D gene is TRBD2 (6 bases). Germline V gives CDR1 ENHRY, CDR2 SYGVKD. Trimming took 10 bases from V and 4 from J, leaving 19 bases between them. CDR3 length equals 14 residues. CDR3 in DNA: TGTGCCACCACAGGTGGGGGGAGAACAGAGACCCAGTACTTC. Amino acid sequence: CATTGGGRTETQYF.

V is TRBV11-3 and J is TRBJ2-1; 12 positions match TRBD1. V was pared by 1 base and J by 9 bases, with 7 bases of the junction left unmatched. The CDR3 consists of 16 residues. CDR1 and CDR2 (germline): SGHNT, YENEEA. The DNA for the CDR3 is TGTGCCAGCAGCTTAGCGACCGGGACAGGGGGCAGTGAGCAGTTCTTC. Its protein is CASSLATGTGGSEQFF. Supplemented by reference TRBV11-3 and TRBJ2-1, the full variable domain reads EAGVVQSPRYKIIEKKQPVAFWCNPISGHNTLYWYLQNLGQGPELLIRYENEEAVDDSQLPKDRFSAERLKGVDSTLKIQPAELGDSAVYLCASSLATGTGGSEQFFGPGTRLTVL.

This rearrangement joins TRBV27 to TRBJ2-1; D not certain. The CDR3 is 15 amino acids. V lost 5 bases and J 4 bases, leaving 15 bases between the germline ends. In germline, CDR1 is MNHEY, CDR2 SMNVEV (reference sequence). The CDR3 nucleotides are TGTGCCAGCAGTACTGGGCGGAGCCAGTACAATGAGCAGTTCTTC. It specifies CASSTGRSQYNEQFF.